A single sample is the source of the 4 T cell receptor beta chains below, sequenced in a study of CD4 T cells in relation to SARS-CoV-2 and coronaviruses. The data were produced by immunoSEQ multiplex PCR, yet TCRdb's version contains in-frame clones alone and is incomplete. The sample has just over 15,000 clones; roughly 80% are singletons. The unexposed donors gave CD4+ T cells in about 2010-2019, prior to COVID-19. CD4+ T cells were isolated from the cells after more than nine days of culture. Antigens of these TCRs are unknown. The source material was CD4+ T cells from PBMCs, cultured in vitro. The receptors were gathered from a human donor in good health.

The rearrangement uses TRBV7-3 and TRBJ1-1, with D possibly TRBD1 on 6 matching bases. Germline CDR1 is SGHTA and CDR2 is FQGTGA. The CDR3 is 14 amino acids. V was cut by 5 bases and J by 1 base, with 11 bases left in between. The CDR3 reads CASSLGTPNTEAFF. The CDR3, as DNA: TGTGCCAGCAGCCTTGGGACACCGAACACTGAAGCTTTCTTT.

The chain couples TRBV6-1 to TRBJ1-1; TRBD1 agrees at 7 bases. The CDR3 totals 17 residues. Trimming cost V 4 bases and J 0 bases; bases outside gene matches: 11. The germline V gene has CDR1 MNHNS and CDR2 SASEGT. CDR3 sequence reads: CASSGTRQGRMNTEAFF. As DNA, the CDR3 is TGTGCCAGCAGTGGGACACGACAGGGACGAATGAACACTGAAGCTTTCTTT.

The chain is built from TRBV19 and TRBJ2-5; unclear D gene. V gave up 0 bases and J gave up 5 bases, with 10 bases separating them. This CDR3 comprises 14 residues. The germline V gene encodes CDR1 LNHDA and CDR2 SQIVND (reference sequence). In nucleotides, the CDR3 is TGTGCCAGTAGTATAGATCGAGGCCAGGAGACCCAGTACTTC. This gives the protein CASSIDRGQETQYF.

The chain joins TRBV24-1 to TRBJ2-1; 10 bases align to TRBD2. Germline CDR1 is KGHDR and CDR2 is SFDVKD. The junction had 5 bases not matched to a gene; V was cut back by 1 base and J by 6 bases. The CDR3 covers 16 residues. The CDR3 nucleotides are TGTGCCACCAGTGATTTAGCGGGAGGGATTAGCAATGAGCAGTTCTTC. This codes for CATSDLAGGISNEQFF.